A single sample gave rise to the 14 T cell receptor beta chains below, sequenced in a study of blood T cell repertoires in COVID-19 (dated by TCRdb to 2018 to 2021). Library preparation was by the immunoSEQ multiplex PCR assay. TCRdb obtained this table from immuneACCESS and retained in-frame rearrangements with V and J assigned. These tables miss some clones; where compared with another copy, unresolved V genes account for less than half of the shortfall, and the remainder is unexplained. The sample data list 220,000 or so clones, and approximately 81% of these were observed just once. Around 2.9% of the sample is taken by the ten largest. Sequencing input: peripheral blood. The receptors stem from a man aged 45 to 65 who had recovered from COVID-19.

This clone was observed a single time. This chain connects TRBV6-6 to TRBJ2-7; TRBD2 aligns across 7 bases. The V and J ends lost 6 bases and 0 bases, in that order; junction bases with no gene match: 8. Germline loops: CDR1 MNHNY, CDR2 SVGAGI (reference sequence). The CDR3 loop spans 15 amino acids. The DNA of the CDR3 is TGTGCCAGCAGCCCATGGGAGGGCAGCTCCTACGAGCAGTACTTC. Residues: CASSPWEGSSYEQYF.

The chain recombines TRBV27 with TRBJ2-6; TRBD1 aligns across 11 bases. J was trimmed by 2 bases and V by 5 bases; bases with no gene match: 5. The CDR3 is 17 residues long. Germline-derived CDR1 and CDR2 are MNHEY and SMNVEV (reference sequence). CDR3 loop: CASSVGQGAAGANVLTF. The CDR3, as DNA: TGTGCCAGCAGTGTAGGACAGGGGGCGGCTGGGGCCAACGTCCTGACTTTC.

V and J are TRBV13 and TRBJ1-2; the match to TRBD1 covers 9 bases. V trimming: 3 bases; J trimming: 5 bases; junction bases outside the gene matches: 7. CDR1 and CDR2 (germline): PRHDT, FYEKMQ (reference sequence). The CDR3 runs to 15 residues. The DNA of the CDR3 is TGTGCCAGCAGCTTTACGGGACAGGGACAGTATGGCTACACCTTC. This gives the protein CASSFTGQGQYGYTF.

This chain uses TRBV5-1 with TRBJ2-5; 7 bases agree with TRBD2. Germline lookup yields CDR1 SGHRS and CDR2 YFSETQ. There are 18 residues in the CDR3. V lost 0 bases and J lost 5; bases outside the gene matches: 16. The CDR3 reads CASSLVWGSGKSSETQYF. As DNA, the CDR3 is TGCGCCAGCAGCTTGGTCTGGGGGAGCGGGAAATCATCGGAGACCCAGTACTTC. The variable domain in full, with the rest retrieved from reference TRBV5-1 and TRBJ2-5, is KAGVTQTPRYLIKTRGQQVTLSCSPISGHRSVSWYQQTPGQGLQFLFEYFSETQRNKGNFPGRFSGRQFSNSRSEMNVSTLELGDSALYLCASSLVWGSGKSSETQYFGPGTRLLVL.

V and J are TRBV5-1 and TRBJ1-1; D may be TRBD1 (5 bases). The CDR3 runs to 17 residues. Germline CDR1 is SGHRS and CDR2 is YFSETQ. V lost 3 bases and J 3 bases, leaving 21 bases between the germline ends. Here the CDR3 DNA reads TGCGCCAGCAGCTGGACGGACAAGGCGGTATTGGACACTGAAGCTTTCTTT. This translates into CASSWTDKAVLDTEAFF.

A remark on this clone: Other DNA sequences in this sample translate to the same CDR3. The chain is built from TRBV5-4 and TRBJ2-7, with D unresolved. In germline, CDR1 is SGHNT, CDR2 YYREEE (reference sequence). The V gene lost 2 bases and the J gene lost 3 bases, with 6 bases spanning the gap. This CDR3 is built from 12 residues. The CDR3 DNA follows: TGTGCCAGCAGCTTAACGGGCTACGAGCAGTACTTC. It yields the protein CASSLTGYEQYF.

The chain has TRBV3-1 (or the pseudogene TRBV3-2) and TRBJ1-5; D not resolved. The V gene's germline CDR1 is LGHDT and CDR2 YNNKEL (reference sequence). V was pared by 2 bases and J by 2 bases, with 10 bases between. CDR3 length: 15 residues. CDR3 in DNA: TGTGCCAGCAGCCAAAGCGCGGCGGGCAATCAGCCCCAGCATTTT. Translation: CASSQSAAGNQPQHF.

In this sample, this clone turned up once. The chain couples TRBV7-9 to TRBJ2-7, with TRBD2 matching 10 bases. The CDR3 contains 17 residues. The trim removed 3 bases at V and 1 base at J, leaving 9 bases unmatched. In germline, CDR1 is SEHNR, CDR2 FQNEAQ (reference sequence). CDR3 loop: CASSLTSGRRGSYEQYF. The CDR3, as DNA: TGTGCCAGCAGCTTGACTAGCGGGCGCAGGGGGTCCTACGAGCAGTACTTC.

The chain joins TRBV29-1 to TRBJ2-1; tentative D call: TRBD2 (5 bases). The germline V gene has CDR1 SQVTM and CDR2 ANQGSEA. V lost 2 bases and J lost 0, with 17 bases in between. This CDR3 is 17 amino acids long. The CDR3 DNA reads as TGCAGCGTTGAAAAGCGGAAGTGGGGAAGCTCCTACAATGAGCAGTTCTTC. It codes for CSVEKRKWGSSYNEQFF.

This chain connects TRBV14 to TRBJ2-1, with TRBD2 matching over 12 bases. CDR1 is SGHDN and CDR2 is FVKESK in the germline V gene. V gave up 5 bases and J gave up 8 bases; unmatched junction bases: 10. The CDR3 has 16 amino acids. The CDR3 DNA follows: TGTGCCAGCAGCTACCGCCCTAGCGGGAGGGCCCATGAGCAGTTCTTC. It specifies CASSYRPSGRAHEQFF.

The rearrangement joins TRBV6-6 to TRBJ1-5, with D tentatively TRBD1 (6 bases). V shed 2 bases and J shed 7 bases, with 12 bases lying between them. This CDR3 contains 14 residues. Germline V CDR1 and CDR2: MNHNY, SVGAGI (reference sequence). The CDR3 nucleotides are TGTGCCAGCAGTTACCAGGGGCCGGGACAGCCCCAGCATTTT. It is translated as CASSYQGPGQPQHF.

The J gene is TRBJ2-1, the V gene TRBV10-2; possibly TRBD2 for D (5 bases). CDR1 and CDR2 (germline): WSHSY, SAAADI. This CDR3 is 12 amino acids long. Trimming took off 6 bases at V and 5 bases at J, with 8 bases between the two ends. The CDR3 is CASSGVHNEQFF. CDR3 coding DNA: TGCGCCAGCAGCGGGGTACACAATGAGCAGTTCTTC.

This clone came up a few times. The chain links TRBV5-1 to TRBJ2-2; D perhaps matches TRBD1 (6 bases). Germline lookup yields CDR1 SGHRS and CDR2 YFSETQ. The V end was cut by 3 bases, the J end by 1 base, with 7 bases between. CDR3 length equals 14 residues. CDR3 sequence: CASSSGQNTGELFF. The CDR3 DNA reads TGCGCCAGCAGCTCGGGACAGAACACCGGGGAGCTGTTTTTT.

V and J are TRBV27 and TRBJ2-1, with D maybe TRBD1 (5 bases). CDR3 length: 20 residues. The V end lost 5 bases, the J end lost 2 bases, and 28 bases lay between the germline ends. Germline V CDR1 and CDR2: MNHEY, SMNVEV (reference sequence). DNA of the CDR3: TGTGCCAGCAGTACCCAGCACCTTGTGGCAGGGCTAGGCACCTACAATGAGCAGTTCTTC. This codes for CASSTQHLVAGLGTYNEQFF.